These T cell receptor beta chains were read from a single sample in a study of shared clonotypes between healthy human individuals. TCRdb's copy holds only in-frame clones and misses some; the assay was immunoSEQ multiplex PCR. The sample consists of approximately 640,000 clones, about three quarters of them appearing once. Sequenced material: memory CD4+ T cells sorted from blood. The receptors come from a woman aged 25 to 39 in good health. Each CDR3 is given with its conserved first and last residue. A D gene is named only where the DNA matches it firmly. Clone size is not always given. Where it is, it says once, few, many or a class for expanded clones.

v_call: TRBV9; clone_size: NA; d_call: TRBD2; j_call: TRBJ2-3; cdr3_nt: TGTGCCAGCAGCGTAGCTAGCGGGCTCTACACAGATACGCAGTATTTT; cdr3_aa: CASSVASGLYTDTQYF
v_call: TRBV23-1; clone_size: once; d_call: NA; j_call: TRBJ1-5; cdr3_nt: TGCGCCAGCAGTACGCCCCGGGACGGTTTCAATCAGCCCCAGCATTTT; cdr3_aa: CASSTPRDGFNQPQHF
v_call: TRBV2; clone_size: NA; d_call: TRBD2; j_call: TRBJ2-7; cdr3_nt: TGTGCCAGCAGATCCCTAGCGGGACGCACGGACGAGCAGTACTTC; cdr3_aa: CASRSLAGRTDEQYF
v_call: TRBV28; clone_size: NA; d_call: NA; j_call: TRBJ2-5; cdr3_nt: TGTGCCAGCAGAGAAACAGGGTCGACCCAGTACTTC; cdr3_aa: CASRETGSTQYF
v_call: TRBV19; clone_size: NA; d_call: NA; j_call: TRBJ2-5; cdr3_nt: TGTGCCAGTAGTACCTCCTTGGCGGGGCCGGGAGAGACCCAGTACTTC; cdr3_aa: CASSTSLAGPGETQYF
v_call: TRBV5-4; clone_size: NA; d_call: NA; j_call: TRBJ2-7; cdr3_nt: TGTGCCAGCAGAAGCCTTGGGGTCAGCGAGCAGTACTTC; cdr3_aa: CASRSLGVSEQYF
v_call: TRBV21-1; clone_size: NA; d_call: NA; j_call: TRBJ2-1; cdr3_nt: TGTGCCAGCAGCCGGACTAGGAGGGATGAGCAGTTCTTC; cdr3_aa: CASSRTRRDEQFF
v_call: TRBV5-1; clone_size: once; d_call: NA; j_call: TRBJ1-1; cdr3_nt: TGCGCCAGCAGCGAACAGGAGAACACTGAAGCTTTCTTT; cdr3_aa: CASSEQENTEAFF
v_call: TRBV30; clone_size: NA; d_call: NA; j_call: TRBJ2-2; cdr3_nt: TGTGCCTGGAGTGTCGGTGGGAGCTCCGGGGAGCTGTTTTTT; cdr3_aa: CAWSVGGSSGELFF
v_call: TRBV29-1; clone_size: many; d_call: NA; j_call: TRBJ2-7; cdr3_nt: TGCAGCGTTAGCGGCTCCTCCTACGAGCAGTACTTC; cdr3_aa: CSVSGSSYEQYF
v_call: TRBV2; clone_size: medium-sized; d_call: NA; j_call: TRBJ1-1; cdr3_nt: TGTGCCAGCAGAGACGGTCGAGGGTCCACTGAAGCTTTCTTT; cdr3_aa: CASRDGRGSTEAFF
v_call: TRBV5-1; clone_size: NA; d_call: NA; j_call: TRBJ1-1; cdr3_nt: TGCGCCAGCAGCCCGGTGGGGGGGAACACTGAAGCTTTCTTT; cdr3_aa: CASSPVGGNTEAFF
v_call: TRBV5-1; clone_size: NA; d_call: NA; j_call: TRBJ2-7; cdr3_nt: TGCGCCAGCAGTTCAATCGGTCCTACCTACGAGCAGTACTTC; cdr3_aa: CASSSIGPTYEQYF
v_call: TRBV5-8; clone_size: NA; d_call: NA; j_call: TRBJ2-7; cdr3_nt: TGTGCCAGCAGCTTCCCACAGGGAAACCACGAGCAGTACTTC; cdr3_aa: CASSFPQGNHEQYF
v_call: TRBV27; clone_size: NA; d_call: TRBD1; j_call: TRBJ1-5; cdr3_nt: TGTGCCAGCAGTTTCACAGGGGTCAATCAGCCCCAGCATTTT; cdr3_aa: CASSFTGVNQPQHF
v_call: TRBV6-6; clone_size: NA; d_call: TRBD1; j_call: TRBJ1-1; cdr3_nt: TGTGCCAGCAGACCACAGGGGAATACTGAAGCTTTCTTT; cdr3_aa: CASRPQGNTEAFF
v_call: TRBV13; clone_size: NA; d_call: NA; j_call: TRBJ1-3; cdr3_nt: TGTGCCAGCAGCCTCTACTACTCCGGAAACACCATATATTTT; cdr3_aa: CASSLYYSGNTIYF
v_call: TRBV5-1; clone_size: NA; d_call: NA; j_call: TRBJ2-5; cdr3_nt: TGCGCCAGCAGCTTGGTACCCCAAACACAAGAGACCCAGTACTTC; cdr3_aa: CASSLVPQTQETQYF
v_call: TRBV5-4; clone_size: once; d_call: NA; j_call: TRBJ1-4; cdr3_nt: TGTGCCAGCAGCTTGTTTGATGAAAAACTGTTTTTT; cdr3_aa: CASSLFDEKLFF
v_call: TRBV30; clone_size: NA; d_call: NA; j_call: TRBJ1-2; cdr3_nt: TGTGCCTGGGCCGGGACGCTTTATGGCTACACCTTC; cdr3_aa: CAWAGTLYGYTF
v_call: TRBV28; clone_size: NA; d_call: TRBD1; j_call: TRBJ2-2; cdr3_nt: TGTGCCAGCAGTTGGACAGGGGGCAACACCGGGGAGCTGTTTTTT; cdr3_aa: CASSWTGGNTGELFF
v_call: TRBV28; clone_size: few; d_call: NA; j_call: TRBJ2-6; cdr3_nt: TGTGCCAGCAGTTTCCACTCATTAGACTCTGGGGCCAACGTCCTGACTTTC; cdr3_aa: CASSFHSLDSGANVLTF
v_call: TRBV2; clone_size: NA; d_call: NA; j_call: TRBJ2-7; cdr3_nt: TGTGCCAGCAGTCGAAGCTGGCTGCGGTCCGGCGAGCAGTACTTC; cdr3_aa: CASSRSWLRSGEQYF
v_call: TRBV10-1; clone_size: NA; d_call: NA; j_call: TRBJ2-7; cdr3_nt: TGCGCCAGCAGTGATGGAGACCGTTACGAGCAGTACTTC; cdr3_aa: CASSDGDRYEQYF
v_call: TRBV15; clone_size: NA; d_call: NA; j_call: TRBJ2-7; cdr3_nt: TGTGCCACCAGCAGAGACGTAAACTACGAGCAGTACTTC; cdr3_aa: CATSRDVNYEQYF
v_call: TRBV7-9; clone_size: NA; d_call: NA; j_call: TRBJ1-3; cdr3_nt: TGTGCCAGCAGCTTAGCGCCGCAGGGCAACACCATATATTTT; cdr3_aa: CASSLAPQGNTIYF
v_call: TRBV28; clone_size: NA; d_call: NA; j_call: TRBJ2-7; cdr3_nt: TGTGCCAGCAGTTTTGGCCTAGGACAATCCTACGAGCAGTACTTC; cdr3_aa: CASSFGLGQSYEQYF
v_call: TRBV27; clone_size: NA; d_call: NA; j_call: TRBJ2-1; cdr3_nt: TGTGCCAGCAGTTTAATCCCAGGGGTTCGTGGTGAGCAGTTCTTC; cdr3_aa: CASSLIPGVRGEQFF
v_call: TRBV29-1; clone_size: once; d_call: NA; j_call: TRBJ1-1; cdr3_nt: TGCAGCGTTGACGTGGCGACAGCGAACACTGAAGCTTTCTTT; cdr3_aa: CSVDVATANTEAFF
v_call: TRBV9; clone_size: NA; d_call: TRBD2; j_call: TRBJ2-1; cdr3_nt: TGTGCCAGCAGCCCCCGGGGGGGTGGGACTAGCGGGAACAATGAGCAGTTCTTC; cdr3_aa: CASSPRGGGTSGNNEQFF
v_call: TRBV19; clone_size: NA; d_call: NA; j_call: TRBJ2-1; cdr3_nt: TGTGCCAGTAGTATAGACCTTCGCGCTGAGCAGTTCTTC; cdr3_aa: CASSIDLRAEQFF
v_call: TRBV30; clone_size: many; d_call: NA; j_call: TRBJ2-3; cdr3_nt: TGTGCCTGGTCCAAGGGCGGGAGCACAGATACGCAGTATTTT; cdr3_aa: CAWSKGGSTDTQYF
v_call: TRBV5-6; clone_size: NA; d_call: NA; j_call: TRBJ2-7; cdr3_nt: TGTGCCAGCAGCTTGGGCTTTAGCTCCTACGAGCAGTACTTC; cdr3_aa: CASSLGFSSYEQYF
v_call: TRBV2; clone_size: NA; d_call: NA; j_call: TRBJ1-2; cdr3_nt: TGTGCCAGCAGTGAACAAACAGACTTCTATTTCTATGGCTACACCTTC; cdr3_aa: CASSEQTDFYFYGYTF
v_call: TRBV5-4; clone_size: NA; d_call: TRBD1; j_call: TRBJ1-2; cdr3_nt: TGTGCCAGCAGTCCTGGGGGGACAGGGGGCATTCTCTATGGCTACACCTTC; cdr3_aa: CASSPGGTGGILYGYTF
v_call: TRBV28; clone_size: NA; d_call: TRBD2; j_call: TRBJ2-3; cdr3_nt: TGTGCCAGCAGTTCCCCGGGACTAGCGGGAGCCCCAGATACGCAGTATTTT; cdr3_aa: CASSSPGLAGAPDTQYF
v_call: TRBV18; clone_size: NA; d_call: TRBD2; j_call: TRBJ2-7; cdr3_nt: TGTGCCAGCACCCCTAGCGGGAGGGCCCTCTACGAGCAGTACTTC; cdr3_aa: CASTPSGRALYEQYF
v_call: TRBV5-1; clone_size: few; d_call: NA; j_call: TRBJ2-1; cdr3_nt: TGCGCCAGCAGCTTGCGTGCAGACTACAATGAGCAGTTCTTC; cdr3_aa: CASSLRADYNEQFF
v_call: TRBV28; clone_size: few; d_call: NA; j_call: TRBJ2-7; cdr3_nt: TGTGCCAGCAACAAGGGCTACGAGCAGTACTTC; cdr3_aa: CASNKGYEQYF
v_call: TRBV28; clone_size: NA; d_call: TRBD2; j_call: TRBJ2-6; cdr3_nt: TGTGCCAGCAGTTTAAGGACTAGCTCTGGGGCCAACGTCCTGACTTTC; cdr3_aa: CASSLRTSSGANVLTF
v_call: TRBV18; clone_size: few; d_call: TRBD1; j_call: TRBJ1-2; cdr3_nt: TGTGCCAGCACGATCCGGGACAGGGGTTTTGGCTACACCTTC; cdr3_aa: CASTIRDRGFGYTF
v_call: TRBV6-1; clone_size: few; d_call: TRBD2; j_call: TRBJ2-1; cdr3_nt: TGTGCCAGCAGTGAAACCGGGACTAGCGGGATATACAATGAGCAGTTCTTC; cdr3_aa: CASSETGTSGIYNEQFF
v_call: TRBV5-1; clone_size: NA; d_call: TRBD2; j_call: TRBJ2-7; cdr3_nt: TGCGCCAGCAGCCCCGGGACTAGCGGGAACGAGCAGTACTTC; cdr3_aa: CASSPGTSGNEQYF
v_call: TRBV5-1; clone_size: NA; d_call: TRBD1; j_call: TRBJ2-7; cdr3_nt: TGCGCCAGCAGCTTGGGGGACCGGGACAGCAACGAGCAGTACTTC; cdr3_aa: CASSLGDRDSNEQYF
v_call: TRBV11-2; clone_size: NA; d_call: NA; j_call: TRBJ2-7; cdr3_nt: TGTGCCAGCAGCCCGGAGGGCCTGGGCGAGCAGTACTTC; cdr3_aa: CASSPEGLGEQYF
v_call: TRBV5-6; clone_size: NA; d_call: NA; j_call: TRBJ2-5; cdr3_nt: TGTGCCAGCAGCTTGGGGACGTACCAAGAGACCCAGTACTTC; cdr3_aa: CASSLGTYQETQYF
v_call: TRBV5-1; clone_size: NA; d_call: NA; j_call: TRBJ2-7; cdr3_nt: TGCGCCAGCAGTGTTGGGGCGTCCTACGAGCAGTACTTC; cdr3_aa: CASSVGASYEQYF
v_call: TRBV6-5; clone_size: NA; d_call: TRBD2; j_call: TRBJ2-7; cdr3_nt: TGTGCCAGCAGGGCAAGGAGGGACTACTACGAGCAGTACTTC; cdr3_aa: CASRARRDYYEQYF
v_call: TRBV4-1; clone_size: few; d_call: TRBD2; j_call: TRBJ2-7; cdr3_nt: TGCGCCAGCAGCCAATGGACTAGTGAATACGAGCAGTACTTC; cdr3_aa: CASSQWTSEYEQYF
v_call: TRBV5-1; clone_size: NA; d_call: NA; j_call: TRBJ2-1; cdr3_nt: TGCGCCAGCATGGGGTACAATGAGCAGTTCTTC; cdr3_aa: CASMGYNEQFF
v_call: TRBV6-1; clone_size: NA; d_call: NA; j_call: TRBJ2-2; cdr3_nt: TGTGCCAGCAGCCAGCAGAACACCGGGGAGCTGTTTTTT; cdr3_aa: CASSQQNTGELFF
v_call: TRBV5-4; clone_size: NA; d_call: NA; j_call: TRBJ2-2; cdr3_nt: TGTGCCAGCAGCTTTTATCAGGGGAACGCCGGGGAGCTGTTTTTT; cdr3_aa: CASSFYQGNAGELFF
v_call: TRBV18; clone_size: few; d_call: NA; j_call: TRBJ2-5; cdr3_nt: TGTGCCAGCTCACCCCAAGAGACCCAGTACTTC; cdr3_aa: CASSPQETQYF